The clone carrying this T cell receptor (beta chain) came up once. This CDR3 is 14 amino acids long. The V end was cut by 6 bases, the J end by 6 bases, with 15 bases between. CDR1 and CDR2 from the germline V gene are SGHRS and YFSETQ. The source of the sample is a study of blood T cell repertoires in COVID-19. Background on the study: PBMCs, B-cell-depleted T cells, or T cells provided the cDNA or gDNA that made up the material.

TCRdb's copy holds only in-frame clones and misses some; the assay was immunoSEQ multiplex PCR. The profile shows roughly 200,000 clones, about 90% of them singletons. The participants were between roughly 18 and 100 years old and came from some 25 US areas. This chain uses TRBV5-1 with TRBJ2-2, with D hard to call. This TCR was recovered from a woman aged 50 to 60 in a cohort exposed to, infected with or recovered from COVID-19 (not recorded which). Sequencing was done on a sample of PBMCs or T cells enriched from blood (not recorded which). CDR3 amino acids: CASNILSGAGELFF. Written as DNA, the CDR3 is TGCGCCAGCAACATATTATCAGGTGCCGGGGAGCTGTTTTTT.